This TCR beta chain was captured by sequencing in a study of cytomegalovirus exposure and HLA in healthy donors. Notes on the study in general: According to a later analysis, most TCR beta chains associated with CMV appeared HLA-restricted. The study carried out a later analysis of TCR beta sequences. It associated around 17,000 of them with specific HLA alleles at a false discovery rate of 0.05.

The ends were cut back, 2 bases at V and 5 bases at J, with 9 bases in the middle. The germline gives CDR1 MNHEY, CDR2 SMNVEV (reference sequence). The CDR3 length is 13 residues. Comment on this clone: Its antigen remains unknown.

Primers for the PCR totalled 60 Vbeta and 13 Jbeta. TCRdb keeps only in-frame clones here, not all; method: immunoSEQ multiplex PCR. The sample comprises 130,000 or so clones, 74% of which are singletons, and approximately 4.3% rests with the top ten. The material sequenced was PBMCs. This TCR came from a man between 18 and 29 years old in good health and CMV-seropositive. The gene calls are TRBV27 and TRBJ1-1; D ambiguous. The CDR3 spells CASSLEGGTEAFF. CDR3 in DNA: TGTGCCAGCAGTTTAGAGGGAGGGACTGAAGCTTTCTTT.